The rows below give T cell receptor beta chains drawn from one sample of a study of T cell clones after liver transplantation. Here immunoSEQ multiplex PCR was the method, and the copy in TCRdb shows in-frame clones only, minus some. The sample holds some 12,000 clones, nearly 75% seen once. This sample comprised CD8+ T cells from blood, obtained at the 22-month timepoint. The receptors originated from a human patient who received a liver transplant. Some T cells may be graft donor cells. Both conserved end residues are trimmed from each CDR3. Fields, in order: V gene, D gene, CDR3 protein. D genes are given only for firm matches.

v_gene: TRBV28; d_gene: -; CDR3aa: ASNRRGNEQF
v_gene: TRBV6-1; d_gene: TRBD1; CDR3aa: ASSPGQGVNEQF
v_gene: TRBV7-2; d_gene: -; CDR3aa: ASSRPGSRMF
v_gene: TRBV11-3; d_gene: TRBD2; CDR3aa: ASSAGGLKQF
v_gene: TRBV28; d_gene: -; CDR3aa: ASSTGETQY
v_gene: TRBV4-3; d_gene: TRBD1; CDR3aa: ASSPGTGASYEQY
v_gene: TRBV4-2; d_gene: TRBD1; CDR3aa: ASSQAGQRNSPLH
v_gene: TRBV10-3; d_gene: -; CDR3aa: AIRRDRSLLSGANVLT
v_gene: TRBV5-4; d_gene: -; CDR3aa: ASSLGPETQY
v_gene: TRBV14; d_gene: -; CDR3aa: ASSQEVSYEQY
v_gene: TRBV6-4; d_gene: TRBD2; CDR3aa: ASSGTSGGNEQF
v_gene: TRBV19; d_gene: -; CDR3aa: ASSISFWSYEQY
v_gene: TRBV27; d_gene: -; CDR3aa: ASSLSGKRAEQY
v_gene: TRBV14; d_gene: -; CDR3aa: ASSQERDTLQEQY
v_gene: TRBV9; d_gene: -; CDR3aa: ASSHAGGSGGNGELF
v_gene: TRBV9; d_gene: -; CDR3aa: ASRGDSYEQY
v_gene: TRBV29-1; d_gene: -; CDR3aa: SVAERPSSYEQY
v_gene: TRBV5-6; d_gene: -; CDR3aa: ASSLEGGAASSYNEQF